This is a list of T cell receptor beta chains from one sample in a study of response to subunit inactivated influenza vaccine. TCRdb ran MiXCR on the RT-PCR reads and lists one entry per CDR3 protein. The sample lists 500,000 to 600,000 distinct CDR3 sequences, about 8% occurring once. Source: PBMCs from blood, taken less than 30 months after vaccination. The receptors were sampled from a man aged 45 to 75 who received an inactivated influenza vaccine. Each CDR3 is given with its conserved first and last residue. Each record gives: clone size, J gene, D gene, V gene, CDR3 DNA, CDR3 protein. The D gene is left open where the match is weak. Clone sizes are given selectively: once, few, many, or a class where the clone is expanded.

abundance: many; j_gene: TRBJ2-5; d_gene: TRBD1; v_gene: TRBV9; CDR3nt: TGTGCCAGCAGCGCCGGGACAGGGCACCAAGAGACCCAGTACTTC; CDR3aa: CASSAGTGHQETQYF
abundance: .; j_gene: TRBJ2-4; d_gene: .; v_gene: TRBV5-4; CDR3nt: TGTGCCAGCAGCTTGGAAACAGGTTCAGAGTTGAACATTCAGTACTTC; CDR3aa: CASSLETGSELNIQYF
abundance: many; j_gene: TRBJ2-3; d_gene: .; v_gene: TRBV6-5; CDR3nt: TGTGCCAGCAGTTATCAACTGGCGACTAGCACAGATACGCAGTATTTT; CDR3aa: CASSYQLATSTDTQYF
abundance: few; j_gene: TRBJ2-7; d_gene: TRBD1; v_gene: TRBV27; CDR3nt: TGTGCCAGCAGTCCTGTACAGGGGGTTGGCTACGAGCAGTACTTC; CDR3aa: CASSPVQGVGYEQYF
abundance: .; j_gene: TRBJ2-7; d_gene: TRBD1; v_gene: TRBV7-9; CDR3nt: TGTGCCAGCAGCTTAGTCCGAACAGGGGACTACGAGCAGTACTTC; CDR3aa: CASSLVRTGDYEQYF
abundance: few; j_gene: TRBJ1-5; d_gene: .; v_gene: TRBV20-1; CDR3nt: TGCAGTGCTCCCCCACAGGGAGATCGCAATCAGCCCCAGCATTTT; CDR3aa: CSAPPQGDRNQPQHF
abundance: many; j_gene: TRBJ2-2; d_gene: .; v_gene: TRBV12-3/TRBV12-4; CDR3nt: TGTGCCAGCAGACCCGCAGGGAACACCGGGGAGCTGTTTTTT; CDR3aa: CASRPAGNTGELFF
abundance: .; j_gene: TRBJ2-4; d_gene: TRBD2; v_gene: TRBV20-1; CDR3nt: TGCAGTGCAGAACAGCGGGGGGGGGACAAAAACATTCAGTACTTC; CDR3aa: CSAEQRGGDKNIQYF
abundance: .; j_gene: TRBJ2-7; d_gene: .; v_gene: TRBV27; CDR3nt: TGTGCCAGCAGTTTATCGAATAGCGTCAACTACGAGCAGTACTTC; CDR3aa: CASSLSNSVNYEQYF
abundance: many; j_gene: TRBJ2-7; d_gene: TRBD2; v_gene: TRBV3-1; CDR3nt: TGTGCCAGCAGCCTAGCGGGAGGTAACGAGCAGTACTTC; CDR3aa: CASSLAGGNEQYF
abundance: few; j_gene: TRBJ1-5; d_gene: .; v_gene: TRBV29-1; CDR3nt: TGCAGCGTTGTTGTGACAGATATTAATCAGCCCCAGCATTTT; CDR3aa: CSVVVTDINQPQHF
abundance: few; j_gene: TRBJ2-1; d_gene: .; v_gene: TRBV7-2; CDR3nt: TGTGCCAGCAGCAATGGGGGTTACAATGAGCAGTTCTTC; CDR3aa: CASSNGGYNEQFF
abundance: .; j_gene: TRBJ2-7; d_gene: TRBD2; v_gene: TRBV3-1; CDR3nt: TGTGCCAGCAGCCGCCTCGGCGGGGGGATCGAGCAGTACTTC; CDR3aa: CASSRLGGGIEQYF
abundance: .; j_gene: TRBJ2-3; d_gene: .; v_gene: TRBV4-2; CDR3nt: TGTGCCAGCAGCCCGTACCCTACCGCAGATACGCAGTATTTT; CDR3aa: CASSPYPTADTQYF
abundance: .; j_gene: TRBJ2-2; d_gene: .; v_gene: TRBV2; CDR3nt: TGTGCCAGCAGTGACACTCTAGAGACCGGGGAGCTGTTTTTT; CDR3aa: CASSDTLETGELFF
abundance: few; j_gene: TRBJ1-1; d_gene: TRBD1; v_gene: TRBV7-2; CDR3nt: TGTGCCAGCAGCCCCCGACAGGGGAAAAACACTGAAGCTTTCTTT; CDR3aa: CASSPRQGKNTEAFF
abundance: few; j_gene: TRBJ1-4; d_gene: .; v_gene: TRBV3-1; CDR3nt: TGTGCCAGCAGCCAAGTCCGTGAAAAACTGTTTTTT; CDR3aa: CASSQVREKLFF
abundance: many; j_gene: TRBJ1-3; d_gene: .; v_gene: TRBV5-1; CDR3nt: TGCGCCAGCAGCGGAATGGAGGGTGGGGCCTCCTCTGGAAACACCATATATTTT; CDR3aa: CASSGMEGGASSGNTIYF
abundance: few; j_gene: TRBJ2-1; d_gene: TRBD2; v_gene: TRBV30; CDR3nt: TGTGCCTGGAGTGTCCTAGCGGGAACCTACAATGAGCAGTTCTTC; CDR3aa: CAWSVLAGTYNEQFF
abundance: .; j_gene: TRBJ1-2; d_gene: .; v_gene: TRBV20-1; CDR3nt: TGCAGTGCGCGGGTGGGGGGGTCCAATGGCTACACCTTC; CDR3aa: CSARVGGSNGYTF
abundance: few; j_gene: TRBJ1-1; d_gene: .; v_gene: TRBV3-1; CDR3nt: TGTGCCAGCAGCCAACAGGGGAGAGCTGAAGCTTTCTTT; CDR3aa: CASSQQGRAEAFF
abundance: .; j_gene: TRBJ1-1; d_gene: .; v_gene: TRBV20-1; CDR3nt: TGCAGTGCTAGTCGGGACCGGTCCACTGAAGCTTTCTTT; CDR3aa: CSASRDRSTEAFF
abundance: few; j_gene: TRBJ1-2; d_gene: .; v_gene: TRBV2; CDR3nt: TGTGCCAGCAGCTATAACTATGGCTACACCTTC; CDR3aa: CASSYNYGYTF
abundance: few; j_gene: TRBJ2-3; d_gene: .; v_gene: TRBV4-2; CDR3nt: TGTGCCAGCAGCCAAGAGGACGCGGGGGCCGTAGGTTCAGATACGCAGTATTTT; CDR3aa: CASSQEDAGAVGSDTQYF
abundance: .; j_gene: TRBJ2-6; d_gene: .; v_gene: TRBV9; CDR3nt: TGTGCCAGCACGATGGGGGTGGACGGGGCCAACGTCCTGACTTTC; CDR3aa: CASTMGVDGANVLTF
abundance: many; j_gene: TRBJ2-5; d_gene: .; v_gene: TRBV3-1; CDR3nt: TGTGCCAGCAGCCCAGAACGAGGCGGCCAGTACTTC; CDR3aa: CASSPERGGQYF
abundance: .; j_gene: TRBJ2-1; d_gene: .; v_gene: TRBV2; CDR3nt: TGTGCCAGCAGTGATCTGGGCTACAATGAGCAGTTCTTC; CDR3aa: CASSDLGYNEQFF
abundance: few; j_gene: TRBJ1-2; d_gene: .; v_gene: TRBV20-1; CDR3nt: TGCAGTGCTAGAGAGGGAGGGCGCGATGGCTACACCTTC; CDR3aa: CSAREGGRDGYTF
abundance: few; j_gene: TRBJ2-2; d_gene: TRBD1; v_gene: TRBV6-2/TRBV6-3; CDR3nt: TGTGCCAGCAGTACAGGGGAGCTGGGCACCGGGGAGCTGTTTTTT; CDR3aa: CASSTGELGTGELFF
abundance: few; j_gene: TRBJ2-3; d_gene: TRBD2; v_gene: TRBV9; CDR3nt: TGTGCCAGCAGCCCTCAGCGGGGGGTAAGCACAGATACGCAGTATTTT; CDR3aa: CASSPQRGVSTDTQYF
abundance: many; j_gene: TRBJ1-1; d_gene: .; v_gene: TRBV7-8; CDR3nt: TGTGCCAGCAGCTTAGCTGGCAAGAACACTGAAGCTTTCTTT; CDR3aa: CASSLAGKNTEAFF
abundance: few; j_gene: TRBJ2-7; d_gene: .; v_gene: TRBV7-8; CDR3nt: TGTGCCAGCAGCTTAGAAGGGGTCATCTCCTACGAGCAGTACTTC; CDR3aa: CASSLEGVISYEQYF
abundance: many; j_gene: TRBJ2-7; d_gene: TRBD2; v_gene: TRBV6-1; CDR3nt: TGTGCCAGCAGTGAACTACGTGGGACTAGCTCCCACGAGCAGTACTTC; CDR3aa: CASSELRGTSSHEQYF
abundance: many; j_gene: TRBJ2-4; d_gene: .; v_gene: TRBV15; CDR3nt: TGTGCCACCAGCATTCTTGCGGGGGCTACCAAAAACATTCAGTACTTC; CDR3aa: CATSILAGATKNIQYF
abundance: many; j_gene: TRBJ2-7; d_gene: .; v_gene: TRBV4-1; CDR3nt: TGCGCCAGCAGCCGATCCTCCTCGGGCTCCTACGAGCAGTACTTC; CDR3aa: CASSRSSSGSYEQYF
abundance: many; j_gene: TRBJ1-1; d_gene: TRBD1; v_gene: TRBV20-1; CDR3nt: TGCAGTGCGACCGACAGGGCCCTCACTGAAGCTTTCTTT; CDR3aa: CSATDRALTEAFF
abundance: .; j_gene: TRBJ2-1; d_gene: .; v_gene: TRBV27; CDR3nt: TGTGCCAGCAGTTTATCAATCGAACAGGGTACCTACAATGAGCAGTTCTTC; CDR3aa: CASSLSIEQGTYNEQFF
abundance: .; j_gene: TRBJ2-7; d_gene: TRBD2; v_gene: TRBV12-3/TRBV12-4; CDR3nt: TGTGCCAGCAGCCCTCGGACTAGCGGGTACGACGAGCAGTACTTC; CDR3aa: CASSPRTSGYDEQYF
abundance: .; j_gene: TRBJ2-3; d_gene: .; v_gene: TRBV7-2; CDR3nt: TGTGCCAGCATGACGGCCCGCCCCACAGATACGCAGTATTTT; CDR3aa: CASMTARPTDTQYF
abundance: few; j_gene: TRBJ2-7; d_gene: TRBD2; v_gene: TRBV20-1; CDR3nt: TGCAGTGCTGGGACTAGCAGCCTTGTCTACGAGCAGTACTTC; CDR3aa: CSAGTSSLVYEQYF
abundance: few; j_gene: TRBJ1-1; d_gene: .; v_gene: TRBV5-1; CDR3nt: TGCGCCAGCAGGACGGGGGAGGTCACTGAAGCTTTCTTT; CDR3aa: CASRTGEVTEAFF
abundance: few; j_gene: TRBJ2-5; d_gene: .; v_gene: TRBV5-1; CDR3nt: TGCGCCAGCAAATACTTACCGGGGATCCAAGAGACCCAGTACTTC; CDR3aa: CASKYLPGIQETQYF
abundance: few; j_gene: TRBJ1-3; d_gene: .; v_gene: TRBV4-3; CDR3nt: TGCGCCAGCAGCCAAGACAGGGGTTACACCATATATTTT; CDR3aa: CASSQDRGYTIYF
abundance: few; j_gene: TRBJ1-4; d_gene: .; v_gene: TRBV15; CDR3nt: TGTGCCACCGGCAGCCGCAATGAAAAACTGTTTTTT; CDR3aa: CATGSRNEKLFF
abundance: .; j_gene: TRBJ2-2; d_gene: .; v_gene: TRBV3-1; CDR3nt: TGTGCCAGCAGCCCTCTAGGACAGCACACCGGGGAGCTGTTTTTT; CDR3aa: CASSPLGQHTGELFF
abundance: few; j_gene: TRBJ2-7; d_gene: TRBD1; v_gene: TRBV7-8; CDR3nt: TGTGCCAGCAGCCCCTGGCAGGGGGCGGAGGAGCAGTACTTC; CDR3aa: CASSPWQGAEEQYF
abundance: many; j_gene: TRBJ1-3; d_gene: .; v_gene: TRBV20-1; CDR3nt: TGCAGTGCTATACGGGGAAACTCTGGAAACACCATATATTTT; CDR3aa: CSAIRGNSGNTIYF
abundance: .; j_gene: TRBJ1-1; d_gene: .; v_gene: TRBV20-1; CDR3nt: TGCAGTGCTAATAGCATGTTTGAGCGCCGGGGAAACACTGAAGCTTTCTTT; CDR3aa: CSANSMFERRGNTEAFF
abundance: .; j_gene: TRBJ1-2; d_gene: .; v_gene: TRBV7-9; CDR3nt: TGTGCCAGCAGCTTAGATCAGGGCGGCTACACCTTC; CDR3aa: CASSLDQGGYTF
abundance: few; j_gene: TRBJ2-5; d_gene: TRBD1; v_gene: TRBV7-2; CDR3nt: TGTGCCAGCAGCTTTCCGGACAGGGGCGAAGAGACCCAGTACTTC; CDR3aa: CASSFPDRGEETQYF
abundance: many; j_gene: TRBJ2-3; d_gene: .; v_gene: TRBV5-5; CDR3nt: TGTGCCAGCAGCTTGTTGGCATTGAGGGTCTCTGATACGCAGTATTTT; CDR3aa: CASSLLALRVSDTQYF
abundance: .; j_gene: TRBJ1-2; d_gene: TRBD1; v_gene: TRBV7-8; CDR3nt: TGTGCCAGCAGCCTAAGTAGGGGGCCTACCTATGGCTACACCTTC; CDR3aa: CASSLSRGPTYGYTF
abundance: .; j_gene: TRBJ2-5; d_gene: TRBD2; v_gene: TRBV20-1; CDR3nt: TGCAGTGCTAGAGACCAACCCTTGACTAGCAATCGAGAGACCCAGTACTTC; CDR3aa: CSARDQPLTSNRETQYF
abundance: .; j_gene: TRBJ1-1; d_gene: .; v_gene: TRBV4-1; CDR3nt: TGCGCCAGCAGCCAAAGGGACGAGGCTGAAGCTTTCTTT; CDR3aa: CASSQRDEAEAFF
abundance: many; j_gene: TRBJ2-1; d_gene: TRBD2; v_gene: TRBV9; CDR3nt: TGTGCCAGCAGAAAAGCGGGGGACTCCTACAATGAGCAGTTCTTC; CDR3aa: CASRKAGDSYNEQFF